One and the same sample provided the 22 T cell receptor beta chains below, sequenced in a study of blood T cell repertoires in COVID-19. TCRdb's copy holds only in-frame clones and misses some; the assay was immunoSEQ multiplex PCR. The data show some 140,000 clones, 70% to 90% seen once. Sequences were obtained from peripheral blood. The receptors here all came from a woman aged 45 to 65 who had recovered from COVID-19.

The V gene is TRBV6-2 or TRBV6-3, the J gene TRBJ1-6, with 9 bases lining up with TRBD1. The germline V gene has CDR1 MNHEY and CDR2 SVGEGT. CDR3 length equals 15 residues. Germline trimming cut 2 bases from V and 8 bases from J; bases unmatched to any gene: 4. The CDR3 DNA follows: TGTGCCAGCAGTTACGCGGACAGGGGTTATTCACCCCTCCACTTT. Its translation is CASSYADRGYSPLHF.

This clone was observed once. This rearrangement joins TRBV13 to TRBJ2-7; D remains ambiguous. The CDR3 is 12 residues long. The germline V gene encodes CDR1 PRHDT and CDR2 FYEKMQ (reference sequence). V lost 1 base, J lost 6 bases, and 7 bases lay in between. As DNA, the CDR3 is TGTGCCAGCAGCTTAGTTCTCCGCGAGCAGTACTTC. Translated, it gives CASSLVLREQYF.

CDR3: CASSPSVGGSYEQYF. In DNA, the CDR3 is TGCGCCAGCAGCCCGTCCGTTGGGGGGTCCTACGAGCAGTACTTC. The chain carries TRBV5-1 and TRBJ2-7, with D possibly being TRBD2 (6 bases). CDR3 length equals 15 residues. The V end was cut by 4 bases, the J end by 1 base, with 15 bases between. Per the germline V gene, CDR1 is SGHRS and CDR2 is YFSETQ.

The J gene is TRBJ2-1, the V gene TRBV7-6, with TRBD1 identical over 9 bases. Trimming cost V 3 bases and J 5 bases; bases outside gene matches: 14. The CDR3 length is 18 residues. The germline V gene encodes CDR1 SGHVS and CDR2 FNYEAQ. CDR3 sequence reads: CASSLMFGTGIPHNEQFF. The CDR3 DNA is TGTGCCAGCAGCTTGATGTTCGGGACAGGGATCCCACACAATGAGCAGTTCTTC.

The rearrangement links TRBV6-5 to TRBJ2-1; possible D gene TRBD2, 6 bases. V was shortened by 9 bases and J by 4 bases, with 19 bases between the two germline ends. CDR3 length equals 15 residues. CDR1 is MNHEY, CDR2 SVGAGI, per germline. The CDR3 DNA reads as TGTGCCAGTAAGCAACGGGGGACCACGTACAATGAGCAGTTCTTC. Translating it yields CASKQRGTTYNEQFF.

The chain recombines TRBV7-9 with TRBJ2-3, with D perhaps TRBD1 (6 bases). The CDR3 sequence is 16 residues long. Germline V gene data show CDR1 as SEHNR and CDR2 as FQNEAQ (reference sequence). Trimming left V 4 bases short and J 1 base short, with 15 bases between. The CDR3 nucleotides are TGTGCCAGCAGCTCCAAGACTTGGGGGCGCACAGATACGCAGTATTTT. Protein: CASSSKTWGRTDTQYF.

This clone was detected a few times. The chain couples TRBV4-2 to TRBJ1-2; TRBD1 aligns across 9 bases. CDR1 is LGHNA and CDR2 is YNFKEQ in the germline V gene. V shed 3 bases and J 6 bases; nucleotides not matched to a gene: 11. This CDR3 is built from 16 residues. CDR3 in amino acids: CASSQDYRGRLHGYTF. For the CDR3, the DNA is TGTGCCAGCAGCCAGGATTACAGGGGGCGACTTCATGGCTACACCTTC.

V usage is TRBV6-6 and J usage is TRBJ2-7; no definite D call. Trimming cost V 4 bases and J 2 bases, with 6 bases left between them. Germline V lookup: CDR1 MNHNY, CDR2 SVGAGI (reference sequence). The CDR3 covers 12 residues. CDR3 sequence (DNA): TGTGCCAGCAGTTTGCTAACCTACGAGCAGTACTTC. Translated: CASSLLTYEQYF.

This sequence joins TRBV7-3 and TRBJ2-3; 8 bases agree with TRBD2. The V and J ends lost 2 bases and 1 base, in that order; junction bases with no gene match: 2. The CDR3 extends over 15 amino acids. Germline V gene data show CDR1 as SGHTA and CDR2 as FQGTGA. The CDR3 coding sequence is TGTGCCAGCAGCTTAGAAGCGGGAGGCACAGATACGCAGTATTTT. This translates into CASSLEAGGTDTQYF.

This chain uses TRBV3-1 (or the pseudogene TRBV3-2) with TRBJ1-1, with D uncertain. Germline lookup yields CDR1 LGHDT and CDR2 YNNKEL (reference sequence). V lost 2 bases to trimming and J lost 3 bases, with 10 bases between them. This CDR3 spans 14 amino acids. The CDR3 DNA reads TGTGCCAGCAGCCAATATATCGGGGACACTGAAGCTTTCTTT. Its translation is CASSQYIGDTEAFF.

The V gene is TRBV2, the J gene TRBJ2-5; D may be TRBD2 (5 bases). This CDR3 spans 11 amino acids. The ends were cut back, 5 bases at V and 9 bases at J, with 10 bases in the middle. In germline, CDR1 is SNHLY, CDR2 FYNNEI. CDR3 residues: CASSSEGAQYF. The CDR3 DNA follows: TGTGCCAGCAGTTCAGAGGGAGCCCAGTACTTC.

This chain joins TRBV18 and TRBJ1-3, with TRBD1 matching 8 bases. This CDR3 spans 13 amino acids. From germline, CDR1 is KGHSH and CDR2 LQKENI. V gave up 3 bases and J gave up 7 bases; unmatched junction bases: 2. The CDR3 DNA reads as TGTGCCAGCTCACCTGACAGGGGCAACACCATATATTTT. Translating it yields CASSPDRGNTIYF.

The chain recombines TRBV7-2 with TRBJ1-6, with a weak D call TRBD1 (6 bases). CDR3 length: 15 residues. Deletions cut 1 base from V and 7 bases from J, with 11 bases between. Germline V gives CDR1 SGHTA, CDR2 FQGNSA. CDR3 nucleotide sequence: TGTGCCAGCAGCTTAGAGGCAGGGGAGAATTCACCCCTCCACTTT. Translating it yields CASSLEAGENSPLHF.

The V call is TRBV7-8, the J call TRBJ1-2; maybe TRBD1 (5 bases). Germline-derived CDR1 and CDR2 are SGHVS and FQNEAQ. Between the trimmed V and J ends, which lost 5 bases and 4 bases, there was a span of 14 bases. The CDR3 is 14 amino acids. The CDR3: CASSRSGGGYGYTF. The DNA of the CDR3 is TGTGCCAGCAGCCGCAGTGGGGGGGGCTATGGCTACACCTTC.

The chain carries TRBV7-3 and TRBJ2-3, with 14 bases identical to TRBD2. This CDR3 is 17 amino acids long. The germline V gene encodes CDR1 SGHTA and CDR2 FQGTGA. V was pared by 5 bases and J by 5 bases, with 9 bases of the junction left unmatched. This CDR3 is CASSKGTSGSGEDTQYF. For the CDR3, the DNA is TGTGCCAGCAGCAAGGGGACTAGCGGGAGTGGGGAAGATACGCAGTATTTT.

V and J are TRBV9 and TRBJ2-5; D uncertain. This CDR3 contains 14 residues. The V end lost 0 bases, the J end lost 1 base, and 7 bases lay between the germline ends. The germline gives CDR1 SGDLS, CDR2 YYNGEE. CDR3 amino acids: CASSVGEAQETQYF. In DNA, the CDR3 is TGTGCCAGCAGCGTAGGCGAAGCCCAAGAGACCCAGTACTTC.

The chain couples TRBV19 to TRBJ2-1, with a tentative D call TRBD1 (6 bases). Trimming pared 7 bases from V and 0 bases from J, leaving 19 bases between. CDR3 size: 17 residues. Germline-derived CDR1 and CDR2 are LNHDA and SQIVND (reference sequence). The CDR3 bases are TGTGCCAGTACCCTAACCCCGGGACACCTCTCCTACAATGAGCAGTTCTTC. Protein sequence: CASTLTPGHLSYNEQFF.

The chain recombines TRBV5-1 with TRBJ1-1, with D tentatively TRBD1 (6 bases). This CDR3 has 15 residues. The germline gives CDR1 SGHRS, CDR2 YFSETQ. V dropped 1 base and J dropped 5 bases, with 15 bases sitting between them. DNA of the CDR3: TGCGCCAGCAGCTTGCAAGGACAGAGGGAAACTGAAGCTTTCTTT. Translating it yields CASSLQGQRETEAFF.

The chain recombines TRBV27 with TRBJ2-5; D possibly corresponds to TRBD1 (6 bases). Germline CDR1 and CDR2: MNHEY and SMNVEV (reference sequence). V lost 6 bases and J lost 5, with 19 bases in between. The CDR3 is 15 amino acids. In DNA form, the CDR3 reads TGTGCCAGCAGCCCCCAAAGGGGGAGTTTGGAGACCCAGTACTTC. Translation: CASSPQRGSLETQYF.

This chain joins TRBV12-3 or TRBV12-4 and TRBJ2-7; 8 bases are shared with TRBD1. V was pared by 7 bases and J by 4 bases, with 3 bases of the junction left unmatched. The CDR3 consists of 12 residues. For the CDR3, the DNA is TGTGCCAGCACCAGGACAGGGTACGAGCAGTACTTC. It translates to CASTRTGYEQYF.

The CDR3 loop reads CASSEYAGRVAYGYTF. The CDR3 DNA reads as TGTGCCAGCAGTGAATATGCGGGAAGGGTGGCATATGGCTACACCTTC. The rearrangement uses TRBV6-1 and TRBJ1-2; no clear D. V was pared by 2 bases and J by 5 bases, with 18 bases between. Germline CDR1 and CDR2: MNHNS and SASEGT. The CDR3 totals 16 residues.

The CDR3 DNA sequence: TGTGCCAGCAGCGTAGAAGGGGTGGGTACTGAAGCTTTCTTT. Residues: CASSVEGVGTEAFF. The genes are TRBV9 and TRBJ1-1, with D perhaps matching TRBD1 (5 bases). V dropped 0 bases and J dropped 5 bases, with 11 bases sitting between them. The CDR3 is 14 residues long. Germline-derived CDR1 and CDR2 are SGDLS and YYNGEE. The full variable domain, rest sourced from reference TRBV9 and TRBJ1-1, is DSGVTQTPKHLITATGQRVTLRCSPRSGDLSVYWYQQSLDQGLQFLIQYYNGEERAKGNILERFSAQQFPDLHSELNLSSLELGDSALYFCASSVEGVGTEAFFGQGTRLTVV.